This T cell receptor beta chain was sequenced during a study of CD8 T cells in Susac syndrome. TCR beta sequences were obtained from blood CD8+ and CD4+ T cells. Negative magnetic isolation gave CD8+ and CD4+ cells; FACS enriched CD8+ TEMRA. General observations from the study: In its TCR sequencing and HLA analysis, the study acknowledged that the number of individuals was relatively small.

The RNA, about 0.45 to 1 ug, was put through reverse transcription using random hexamers. The immunoSEQ assay covered 54 Vbeta and 13 Jbeta segments for CDR3. Each CDR3 protein is one row after TCRdb ran MiXCR on the immunoSEQ multiplex PCR reads. The profile covers over 130,000 distinct CDR3 sequences, with approximately 95% appearing a single time and around 0.11% taken by the ten largest. The CDR3 totals 12 residues. Germline loops: CDR1 SQVTM, CDR2 ANQGSEA. V was pared by 7 bases and J by 0 bases, with 8 bases between. This clonotype appeared a single time. Its antigen remains unknown. The sample was CD4+ T cells from PBMCs. The chain employs TRBV29-1 and TRBJ2-3; the D gene is possibly TRBD1 (5 bases). This TCR was sampled from a human donor with multiple sclerosis. The DNA of the CDR3 is TGCAGCGCATGGACAAGCACAGATACGCAGTATTTT. Its protein product is CSAWTSTDTQYF.